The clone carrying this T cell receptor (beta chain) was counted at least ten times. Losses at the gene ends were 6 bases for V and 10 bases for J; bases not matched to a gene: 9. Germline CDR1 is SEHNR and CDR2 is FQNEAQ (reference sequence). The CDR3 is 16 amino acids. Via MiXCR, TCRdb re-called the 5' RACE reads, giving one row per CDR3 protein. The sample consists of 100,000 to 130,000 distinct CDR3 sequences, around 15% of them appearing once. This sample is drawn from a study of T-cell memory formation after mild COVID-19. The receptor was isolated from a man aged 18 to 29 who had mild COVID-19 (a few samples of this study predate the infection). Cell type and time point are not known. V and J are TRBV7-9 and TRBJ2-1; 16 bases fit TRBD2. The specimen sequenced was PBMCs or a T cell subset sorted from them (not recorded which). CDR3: CASRTGLAGGRGEQFF. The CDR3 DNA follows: TGTGCCAGCAGAACGGGACTAGCGGGGGGGCGCGGGGAGCAGTTCTTC. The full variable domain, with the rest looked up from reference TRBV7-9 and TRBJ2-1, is DTGVSQNPRHKITKRGQNVTFRCDPISEHNRLYWYRQTLGQGPEFLTYFQNEAQLEKSRLLSDRFSAERPKGSFSTLEIQRTEQGDSAMYLCASRTGLAGGRGEQFFGPGTRLTVL.